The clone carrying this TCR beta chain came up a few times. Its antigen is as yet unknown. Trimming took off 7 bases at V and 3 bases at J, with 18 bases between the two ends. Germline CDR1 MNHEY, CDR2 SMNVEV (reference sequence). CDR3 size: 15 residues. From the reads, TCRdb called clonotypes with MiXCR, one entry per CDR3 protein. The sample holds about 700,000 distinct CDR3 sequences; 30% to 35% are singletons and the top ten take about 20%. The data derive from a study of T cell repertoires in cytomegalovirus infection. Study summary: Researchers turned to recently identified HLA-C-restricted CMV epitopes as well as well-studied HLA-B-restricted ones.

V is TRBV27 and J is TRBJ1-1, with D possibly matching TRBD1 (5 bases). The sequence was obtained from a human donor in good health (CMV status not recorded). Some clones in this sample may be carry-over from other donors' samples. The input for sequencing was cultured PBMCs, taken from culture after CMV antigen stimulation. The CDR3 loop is CASNPGTGEDTEAFF. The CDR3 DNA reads TGTGCCAGCAACCCCGGGACCGGGGAGGACACTGAAGCTTTCTTT.